This paragraph reports one T cell receptor (beta chain). The antigen is unknown. This CDR3 is 15 amino acids long. V shed 0 bases, J shed 1 base, and the junction held 3 bases outside the gene matches. CDR1 SGHVS and CDR2 FNYEAQ come from the germline V gene. This entry belongs to a study of shared clonotypes between healthy human individuals. All donors qualified as healthy HIV-negative adults and had experienced no recent acute infections or vaccinations. Researchers ran the assay at a deep level. TCRdb's copy holds only in-frame clones and misses some; the assay was immunoSEQ multiplex PCR. The sample shows fewer than 1.8 million clones, approximately 98.5% of them seen only once. Study-level findings and limits: Clonotypes shared by all four donors outscored non-shared clonotypes in generation probability.

The chain combines TRBV7-6 with TRBJ2-7, with 7 nucleotides matching TRBD1. The TCR comes from a man aged 25-45 years in good health. Source material: naive CD4+ T cells sorted from blood. Subset defined: CD45RA+ positively selected. The CDR3 spells CASSLAWDRSYEQYF. The CDR3 DNA reads as TGTGCCAGCAGCTTAGCGTGGGACAGATCCTACGAGCAGTACTTC.